This record covers a single T cell receptor (beta chain). This clonotype was seen a few times. Its antigen target is currently unknown. Nothing much larger sits one base from this clone, and base qualities are not available. The time point label on this specimen signifies: pre-sensitization, week 0. The sample's treatment or condition label, decoded: therapeutic diphenylcyclopropenone sensitization with weekly scalp DPC. At each patch-test visit, blood was drawn before the patch test was applied. Patients were considered eligible if aged 18 to 70, diagnosed with alopecia and deemed suitable for DPC therapy, and patients were excluded if pregnant. Unfractionated whole blood was collected in Tempus Blood RNA tubes, and total RNA was extracted from that blood. These data come from a study of human T cells and chemical hapten exposure (dated by TCRdb to the early 2020s). For the study in its entirety: For sensitization, 2% DPC in acetone was applied to a 2 cm by 2 cm area of upper inner arm skin. Weekly therapeutic DPC doses were additionally applied to the scalp of patients throughout the roughly 23-week study period. Patch testing was done on the upper back using Finn chambers containing 0.01% DPC, and results were scored after 6 days according to International Contact Dermatitis Research Group standards. The mostly female patient cohort included alopecia areata with under or over 50% scalp involvement, alopecia totalis and alopecia universalis. Libraries were pooled for sequencing, and per-sample TCR yields varied mainly because of small differences in library volumes within the pool. Peripheral blood TCR repertoire changes were tracked in vivo in alopecia patients during primary and secondary sensitization to the hapten diphenylcyclopropenone (DPC). Blood samples were taken from patients before sensitization (week 0) and at 2, 6 and about 24 weeks after DPC sensitization. For TCR sequencing, blood came from some 31 alopecia patients at anywhere from one to four time points (pre-sensitization, 2, 6 and 24 weeks).

CDR3 length: 12 amino acids, cysteine to phenylalanine. Solely the CDR3 DNA is kept, with 36 bases framed from the first base. Via the germline V gene, CDR1 is SQVTM and CDR2 ANQGSEA. V is pared back by 7 bases and J by 2 bases, with 11 bases lying between the germline termini. Receptor amplification or capture employed RACE. The sequencer listed for this sample is NextSeq 500. During library preparation, unique molecular identifiers were attached to individual cDNA molecules so that TCRs could be counted quantitatively and reproducibly. From each blood RNA sample, both TCR alpha and TCR beta chains were sequenced. Per the source publication's procedure: A median of roughly 99,000 TCRs per sample was observed, with a range of 23,224 to 690,600. The Decombinator software suite was used to annotate V, J and CDR3 in the TCR reads. For PS versus PT1 abundance plots, all samples were subsampled to the same number of TCRs (28,000). TCRs were defined as expanded if absent before sensitization and observed at least eight times at the 2-week time point. TCRdb ran its own pipeline on the public reads, namely fastp trimming at Q25 and MiXCR clone calling, and kept in-frame beta chains. Each CDR3 protein gets just one entry, which takes the most common genes and DNA from the rows behind it. V and J calls and clone size were set by TCRdb, not the authors. The sample has 85,000 to 120,000 distinct CDR3 sequences on record, roughly 12% of them singletons. The top ten clonotypes cover over 1.5% of the sample.

Broad study findings and their caveats: No change with DPC sensitization was found in the number of TCRs above 1 in 1000 frequency, and no evidence of global repertoire structure alterations was found. Patch test score correlated positively with the number of PT1 expanded TCRs, reaching significance at thresholds 8, 16 and 32 but not at 4. After repeated subsampling, changes were observed in the strength of the expansion versus patch-test correlation and in the threshold at which the correlation became significant. Expanded TCRs formed significantly more large CDR3 similarity clusters than pre-sensitization or healthy control sets, consistent with antigen-driven responses. All patients had alopecia, a presumed autoimmune disease, so their immune response might differ from that of healthy individuals.

Source: whole blood, taken in connection with sensitization to the hapten diphenylcyclopropenone (DPC). This chain is built from TRBV29-1 and TRBJ1-2, and TRBD1 may be the D gene, going by 6 matching bases. This receptor was identified in a woman aged 45-59 years with alopecia areata. Some clones in this sample may be carry-over from other donors' samples. The nucleotide sequence reads as follows: TGCAGCGCACCTAGGGGGAACTATGGCTACACCTTC. Its product reads: CSAPRGNYGYTF.